This section outlines one T cell receptor (beta chain) sequence together with its context. The source of the sample is a study of blood T cell repertoires in COVID-19. On the study more broadly: Nucleic acid was either cDNA or gDNA, and it came from T cells, B-cell-depleted T cells, or PBMCs.

V shed 6 bases, J shed 4 bases, and the junction held 15 bases outside the gene matches. CDR3 length: 18 amino acids. Germline CDR1 reads MNHEY; CDR2 reads SMNVEV (reference sequence). Cohort allocation depended upon clinical history that participants reported. Study processing details: Amplifying reference gene primers gave estimates of nucleated cell counts. Sequencing was performed with immunoSEQ multiplex PCR; in TCRdb, only in-frame clones are kept and a portion is missing. The V and J calls and clone size were taken over from that table, and D and trimming were inferred from the DNA. The sample lists roughly 220,000 clones; 80% to 90% were seen once.

This clonotype was obtained from a woman aged 40 to 49 with acute COVID-19. Sequenced sample: PBMCs or T cells enriched from blood (not recorded which). J is TRBJ2-5 and V is TRBV27; 12 positions match TRBD2. The CDR3 here is CASRGGWTSGMGGETQYF. CDR3 sequence (DNA): TGTGCCAGCAGGGGGGGGTGGACTAGCGGGATGGGAGGAGAGACCCAGTACTTC.